The clone carrying this T cell receptor beta chain has at least ten counts. This sample is part of a study of T cells after yellow fever vaccination. Each CDR3 protein is one row after TCRdb ran MiXCR on the 5' RACE reads. The top ten hold 35% to 45% of the sample, which has more than 95,000 distinct CDR3 sequences, roughly 15% seen once. The CDR3 runs 16 residues. The V and J ends lost 0 bases and 0 bases respectively, with 11 bases between them. The germline V gene has CDR1 LGHNA and CDR2 YSLEER. The source of this sequence is a man younger than 35 who received the YFV17D yellow fever vaccine. This material consisted of CD8+ T cells sorted from PBMCs, taken 5 days after the yellow fever booster vaccination. J is TRBJ2-5 and V is TRBV4-3; D uncertain. The CDR3 nucleotides are TGCGCCAGCAGCCAAGAGATGGGAATCCACCAAGAGACCCAGTACTTC. This translates into CASSQEMGIHQETQYF.